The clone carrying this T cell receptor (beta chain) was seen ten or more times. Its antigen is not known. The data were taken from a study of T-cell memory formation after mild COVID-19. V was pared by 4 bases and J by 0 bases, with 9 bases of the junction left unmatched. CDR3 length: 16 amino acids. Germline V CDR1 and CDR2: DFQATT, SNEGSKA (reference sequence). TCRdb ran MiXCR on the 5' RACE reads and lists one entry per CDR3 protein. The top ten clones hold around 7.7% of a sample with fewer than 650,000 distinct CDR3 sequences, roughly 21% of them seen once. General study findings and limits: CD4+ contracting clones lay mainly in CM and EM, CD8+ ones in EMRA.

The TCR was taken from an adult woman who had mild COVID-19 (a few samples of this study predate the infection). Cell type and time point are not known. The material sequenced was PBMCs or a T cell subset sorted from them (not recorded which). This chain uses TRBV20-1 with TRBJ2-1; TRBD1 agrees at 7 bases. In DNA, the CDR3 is TGCAGTGCTATCCACAGGGGAAAAAGCTCCTACAATGAGCAGTTCTTC. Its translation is CSAIHRGKSSYNEQFF.